Each of the 6 T cell receptor beta chains below was sequenced from the same sample in a study of blood T cells in healthy people across ages. Primers used in a second PCR of roughly 6 to 12 cycles were a sample-barcoded 5' primer and a J-beta primer mix. One entry per CDR3 protein results from TCRdb running MiXCR on the 5' RACE reads. The sample yields 1.5 million to 2 million distinct CDR3 sequences, approximately 28% seen once. The sample consisted of blood. The origin of the receptors is a woman in her 30s in good health.

Comment on this clonotype: This may be a read error: a much more frequent sequence differs by one nucleotide. The V gene is TRBV28, the J gene TRBJ2-1, with 11 nucleotides matching TRBD2. V was pared by 4 bases and J by 8 bases, with 4 bases of the junction left unmatched. Germline assignment: CDR1 MDHEN and CDR2 SYDVKM. The CDR3 sequence is 14 residues long. CDR3 nucleotide sequence: TGTGCCAGCAGTTACGGGACTAGCGGCCATGAGCAGTTCTTC. Translated: CASSYGTSGHEQFF.

The V call is TRBV7-2, the J call TRBJ1-2; D gene unclear. The germline CDR1 and CDR2 sequences are SGHTA and FQGNSA. V lost 4 bases, J lost 5 bases, and 26 bases lay in between. This CDR3 is built from 18 residues. CDR3 loop: CASSSSRGLAGAYYGYTF. CDR3 sequence (DNA): TGTGCCAGCAGCTCCTCCCGCGGCTTGGCAGGAGCATATTATGGCTACACCTTC. Looking up the rest from reference TRBV7-2 and TRBJ1-2 gives the full variable domain: GAGVSQSPSNKVTEKGKDVELRCDPISGHTALYWYRQSLGQGLEFLIYFQGNSAPDKSGLPSDRFSAERTGGSVSTLTIQRTQQEDSAVYLCASSSSRGLAGAYYGYTFGSGTRLTVV.

Worth noting for this clonotype: A clone one base away is much larger, so this may be a read error. The chain joins TRBV7-3 to TRBJ2-1, with TRBD2 identical over 8 bases. The J call is doubtful: the DNA matches TRBJ2-7 better. The CDR3 is 16 amino acids. CDR1 SGHTA and CDR2 FQGTGA come from the germline V gene. The CDR3 DNA sequence: TGTGCCAGCAGCTTATGGGGTAGCGGGGAATACAATGAGCAGTACTTC. Translating gives CASSLWGSGEYNEQYF.

This clonotype was counted at least ten times. The chain is built from TRBV12-3 or TRBV12-4 and TRBJ2-1; 9 bases map to TRBD2. The CDR3 spans 17 residues. Trimming cost V 5 bases and J 9 bases; bases outside gene matches: 17. This chain's CDR3 is CASSPRGRASGVGEQFF. The CDR3 nucleotides are TGTGCCAGCAGTCCACGGGGCCGGGCTAGCGGGGTCGGTGAGCAGTTCTTC.

V and J are TRBV3-1 and TRBJ2-1; tentatively, D is TRBD1 or TRBD2 (5 bases each). V was cut by 4 bases and J by 9 bases, with 13 bases left in between. The V gene's germline CDR1 is LGHDT and CDR2 YNNKEL (reference sequence). The CDR3 totals 13 residues. The CDR3 nucleotides read TGTGCCAGCAGCCCGGGGCCCCAATTTGAGCAGTTCTTC. Amino acid sequence: CASSPGPQFEQFF.

This clonotype was observed at least ten times. The J gene is TRBJ2-7, the V gene TRBV20-1, with D possibly called TRBD1 or TRBD2 (5 bases each). Germline V lookup: CDR1 DFQATT, CDR2 SNEGSKA (reference sequence). The CDR3 sequence is 15 residues long. Trimming pared 2 bases from V and 2 bases from J, leaving 16 bases between. The CDR3 DNA reads as TGCAGTGCTAGATCCACCTTCAGGGACCCCTACGAGCAGTACTTC. This translates into CSARSTFRDPYEQYF.